These 4 T cell receptor beta chains originate from one sample sequenced in a study of shared clonotypes between healthy human individuals. The method was immunoSEQ multiplex PCR; TCRdb's version includes in-frame clones alone and lacks a portion of them. The sample contains 1 million to 1.2 million clones, roughly 80% of which appear only once. The sequencing sample was made of memory CD4+ T cells from PBMCs. Subset: CD45RA-negative fraction. The receptor set was obtained from a man aged 18 to 29 in good health. Some clones in this sample may be carry-over from other donors' samples.

This chain joins TRBV15 and TRBJ2-3; the match to TRBD2 covers 15 bases. The junction had 6 bases not matched to a gene; V was cut back by 5 bases and J by 0 bases. The germline V gene encodes CDR1 LNHNV and CDR2 YYDKDF (reference sequence). The CDR3 is made up of 18 amino acids. CDR3 sequence reads: CATSGGTSGRTSTDTQYF. CDR3 bases: TGTGCCACCAGCGGAGGGACTAGCGGGAGGACTAGCACAGATACGCAGTATTTT.

The gene calls are TRBV6-1 and TRBJ2-1; no clear D gene. Germline V lookup: CDR1 MNHNS, CDR2 SASEGT. CDR3 length equals 13 residues. The V gene lost 8 bases and the J gene lost 5 bases, with 13 bases spanning the gap. The CDR3 region is CASLQSVHNEQFF. The CDR3 bases are TGTGCCAGCCTTCAAAGTGTCCACAATGAGCAGTTCTTC.

The chain employs TRBV10-3 and TRBJ1-3; D unclear. V dropped 2 bases and J dropped 2 bases, with 7 bases sitting between them. The V gene's germline CDR1 is ENHRY and CDR2 SYGVKD. This CDR3 is built from 14 residues. CDR3 DNA: TGTGCCATCAGTGAGCCAAATACTGGAAACACCATATATTTT. The encoded protein is CAISEPNTGNTIYF.

V is TRBV28 and J is TRBJ1-2, with TRBD1 identical over 9 bases. The CDR3 is 13 amino acids. After removal of 6 bases from V and 5 bases from J, the junction contained 4 bases not matched to a gene. The germline CDR1 and CDR2 sequences are MDHEN and SYDVKM. The CDR3 DNA reads TGTGCCAGCAGGGCCGGGACAGGGTATGGCTACACCTTC. Protein product: CASRAGTGYGYTF.